This T cell receptor beta chain originates from a study of blood T cell repertoires in COVID-19 (dated by TCRdb to 2020 to 2021). A note on the overall study: Samples from collaborators originated in the United States, Italy and Spain and spanned both the acute and convalescent phases of COVID-19. The material from the prospective study consisted of cDNA or gDNA derived from T cells, B-cell-depleted T cells, or PBMCs. Deeply sampled blood TCRbeta repertoires from subjects exposed to, actively infected with, or recovered from COVID-19 were included in the dataset. The repertoires were made available in a free public database intended to serve as a resource for research on the immune response to SARS-CoV-2. Samples came from the ongoing ImmuneRACE study (first 160 participants) plus 1,254 subjects from 6 global collaborators. Sample metadata almost always included a de-identified subject ID, COVID-19 status, age in years and sex. Where available, HLA class I and class II types were taken from metadata supplied by the sample provider and were not determined by assay-based typing.

TCRbeta CDR3 regions were amplified from genomic DNA by means of the immunoSEQ Assay, a bias-controlled multiplex PCR. The paper's data handling went like this. The number of nucleated cells in each sample was estimated from the amplification of reference gene primers within the assay. To quantify the absolute abundance of each unique TCRbeta CDR3 rearrangement, sequence reads were collapsed and filtered. For each sample, productive Simpson clonality was calculated by taking the square root of Simpson's diversity index across productive rearrangements. This immuneACCESS table, as held by TCRdb, lists in-frame sequences with V and J called but not all clones. Of the missing ones, under half trace to an unresolved V gene in checked studies; the others have no known cause. V, J and clone size were drawn from that table, and D and trimming were deduced from the DNA. The sample records around 190,000 clones, around 86% of which are singletons. Clones ranked in the top ten supply less than 10% of the sample.

One collaborating source in Seattle enrolled patients while the patients were actively infected and followed the patients over time throughout the course of disease. Each collaborating institution followed its own protocols to collect whole blood in K2EDTA tubes. Collaborator samples were shipped for TCRbeta analysis as frozen whole blood, isolated PBMCs, or DNA extracted from either sample type. This clone was seen a single time. The antigen it binds to is not known. The sample holds no much larger clone one base away, and base qualities are not on file. Including cysteine and phenylalanine, the CDR3 has 15 amino acids. The kept DNA is CDR3 alone, 45 bases in frame from the first base. Ends trimmed: V by 5 bases, J by 3 bases; bases unmatched to a gene: 10. Sequences MDHEN (CDR1) and SYDVKM (CDR2) are obtained from the germline V gene. What the authors observed across the whole study: The quantity of clinical and demographic metadata differed by source and by participant and was supplied without curation.

Rearrangement joined TRBV28 to TRBJ2-7, with 7 junctional bases fitting TRBD1. This clonotype originated in a woman between 70 and 85 years old with COVID-19, enrolled during active disease. Sequences were obtained from peripheral blood. The CDR3 protein is CASSTQGVSHYEQYF. The sequence in DNA is TGTGCCAGCAGTACGCAGGGGGTCTCACACTACGAGCAGTACTTC.